This TCR beta chain was sequenced for a study of CD8 T cells in ankylosing spondylitis. MiXCR was run by TCRdb on the 5' RACE reads, yielding one entry per CDR3 protein. This sample has under 850,000 distinct CDR3 sequences, with around a fifth found just once. Study-level findings and limits: Characteristic, it appeared, of ankylosing spondylitis blood was a TCR beta motif of several highly homologous variants.

This clonotype was counted only a few times. The antigen is undetermined. This CDR3 comprises 11 residues. The germline gives CDR1 GTSNPN, CDR2 SVGIG (reference sequence). V lost 5 bases and J lost 7; bases outside the gene matches: 1. The rearrangement links TRBV30 to TRBJ2-5, with TRBD2 matching over 10 bases. This receptor was identified in a male donor with ankylosing spondylitis. The material sequenced was blood, either unsorted or a sorted T cell fraction (not recorded which). As DNA, the CDR3 is TGTGCCTGGGGACTAGCGGTGACCCAGTACTTC. Encoded protein: CAWGLAVTQYF.